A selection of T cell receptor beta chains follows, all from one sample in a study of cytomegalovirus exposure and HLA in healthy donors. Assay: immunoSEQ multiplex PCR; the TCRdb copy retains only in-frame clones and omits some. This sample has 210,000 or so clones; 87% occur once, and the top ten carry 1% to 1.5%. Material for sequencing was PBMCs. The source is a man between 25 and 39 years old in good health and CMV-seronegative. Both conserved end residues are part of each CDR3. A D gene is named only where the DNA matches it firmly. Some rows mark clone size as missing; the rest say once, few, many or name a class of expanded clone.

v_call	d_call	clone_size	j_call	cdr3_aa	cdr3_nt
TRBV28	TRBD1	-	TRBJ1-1	CASRDRATEAFF	TGTGCCAGCAGAGACAGGGCGACTGAAGCTTTCTTT
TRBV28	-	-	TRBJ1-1	CASSWVRSRGAFF	TGTGCCAGCAGCTGGGTTAGGAGTCGCGGAGCTTTCTTT
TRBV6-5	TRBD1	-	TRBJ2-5	CASSSTGGASETQYF	TGTGCCAGCAGTTCAACAGGGGGAGCGTCCGAGACCCAGTACTTC
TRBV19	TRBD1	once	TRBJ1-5	CASSDRDPNQPQHF	TGTGCCAGTAGTGACAGGGACCCCAATCAGCCCCAGCATTTT
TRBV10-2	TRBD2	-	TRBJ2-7	CASSALAGSYEQYF	TGCGCCAGCAGTGCTCTAGCGGGCTCCTACGAGCAGTACTTC
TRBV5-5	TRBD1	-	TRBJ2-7	CASSLYPAQGEGNEQYF	TGTGCCAGCAGCCTGTACCCCGCGCAGGGGGAAGGCAACGAGCAGTACTTC
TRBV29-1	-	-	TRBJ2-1	CSGLARGGNEQFF	TGCAGCGGCCTAGCGAGAGGTGGAAATGAGCAGTTCTTC
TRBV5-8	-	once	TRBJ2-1	CASSSTYNEQFF	TGTGCCAGCAGCTCAACCTACAATGAGCAGTTCTTC
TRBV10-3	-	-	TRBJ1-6	CASSLRVVESPLHF	TGTGCGTCCTCACTCAGGGTCGTTGAATCACCCCTCCACTTT
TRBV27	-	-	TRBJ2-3	CASSSAYGSQYF	TGTGCCAGCTCCTCGGCCTACGGGTCGCAGTATTTT
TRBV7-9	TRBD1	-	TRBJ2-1	CASSFWDRGNEQFF	TGTGCCAGCAGCTTCTGGGACAGGGGTAATGAGCAGTTCTTC
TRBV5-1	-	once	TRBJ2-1	CASTPGGSSYNEQLF	TGCGCCAGCACCCCTGGGGGGAGCTCCTACAATGAGCAGCTCTTC
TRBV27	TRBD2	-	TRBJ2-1	CASSSLGGLAGYNEQFF	TGTGCCAGCAGTTCACTAGGGGGACTAGCGGGATACAATGAGCAGTTCTTC
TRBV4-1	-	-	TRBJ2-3	CASSQEWSLATDTQYF	TGCGCCAGCAGCCAAGAATGGAGCTTAGCCACAGATACGCAGTATTTT
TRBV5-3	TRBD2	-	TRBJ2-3	CARSGWRGAGTQPTDTQYF	TGTGCCAGAAGCGGGTGGCGTGGAGCGGGGACCCAACCCACAGATACGCAGTATTTT
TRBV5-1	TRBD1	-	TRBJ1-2	CASSFPDRAAYGYTF	TGCGCCAGCAGCTTCCCTGACAGGGCCGCCTATGGCTACACCTTC
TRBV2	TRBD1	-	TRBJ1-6	CASRKLDRGRSPLHF	TGTGCCAGCAGGAAATTGGACAGGGGAAGATCACCCCTCCACTTT
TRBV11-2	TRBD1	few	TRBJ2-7	CASSSESWTGGEQYF	TGTGCCAGCAGCTCAGAGTCCTGGACAGGGGGCGAGCAGTACTTC